This paragraph covers one T cell receptor beta chain sequence. What it recognizes is unknown. Other DNA sequences in the same sample also yield this CDR3. The V end lost 4 bases, the J end lost 1 base, and 12 bases lay between the germline ends. The V gene's germline CDR1 is SGHRS and CDR2 YFSETQ. This CDR3 has 14 amino acids. The data were taken from a study of cytomegalovirus exposure and HLA in healthy donors. Study results and limitations: Associated with HLA alleles at 0.05 false discovery rate in a later analysis were 15,000 to 20,000 TCR beta sequences.

It was with 60 Vbeta and 13 Jbeta primers that the PCR ran. The repertoire was sequenced with immunoSEQ multiplex PCR; TCRdb's copy has only in-frame clones and lacks some. Counted here are around 150,000 clones, approximately 79% occurring once; the ten biggest clones make up 7% to 7.5%. This clonotype originated in a man in his forties or fifties in good health and CMV-seropositive. This chain joins TRBV5-1 and TRBJ2-7; possible D gene TRBD1, 6 bases. The sample comprised PBMCs. CDR3 sequence: CASSTGQRSYEQYF. Here the CDR3 DNA reads TGCGCCAGCAGCACAGGACAGAGATCCTACGAGCAGTACTTC.